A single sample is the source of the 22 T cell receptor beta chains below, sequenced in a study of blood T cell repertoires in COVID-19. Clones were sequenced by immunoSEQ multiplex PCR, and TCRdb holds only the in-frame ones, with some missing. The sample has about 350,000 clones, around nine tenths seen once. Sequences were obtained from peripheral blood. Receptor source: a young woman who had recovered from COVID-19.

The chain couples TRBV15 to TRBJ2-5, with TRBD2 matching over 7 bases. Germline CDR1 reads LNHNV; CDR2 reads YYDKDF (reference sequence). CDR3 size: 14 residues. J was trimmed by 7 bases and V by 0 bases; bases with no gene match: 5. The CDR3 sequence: CATSRDGASGTQYF. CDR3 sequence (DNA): TGTGCCACCAGCAGAGATGGGGCTAGCGGGACCCAGTACTTC.

The CDR3 loop reads CASSAATGNTEAFF. CDR3 DNA sequence: TGTGCCAGCAGCGCCGCGACAGGGAACACTGAAGCTTTCTTT. The gene calls are TRBV5-4 and TRBJ1-1; D might be TRBD1 (6 bases). The CDR3 contains 14 residues. Trimming removed 4 bases from V and 1 base from J, with 11 bases in between. Germline values: CDR1 SGHNT, CDR2 YYREEE (reference sequence).

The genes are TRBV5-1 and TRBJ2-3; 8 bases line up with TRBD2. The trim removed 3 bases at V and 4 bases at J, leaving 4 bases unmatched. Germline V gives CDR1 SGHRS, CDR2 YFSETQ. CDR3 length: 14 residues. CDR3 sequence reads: CASSSGLAADTQYF. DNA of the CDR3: TGCGCCAGCAGCTCAGGACTAGCAGCAGATACGCAGTATTTT.

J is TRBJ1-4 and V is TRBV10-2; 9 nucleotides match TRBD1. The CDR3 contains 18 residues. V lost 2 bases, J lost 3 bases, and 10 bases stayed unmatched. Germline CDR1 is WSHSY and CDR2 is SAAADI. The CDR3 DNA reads TGCGCCAGCAGTGAGCACCGACAGGGGGGGGGATCTAATGAAAAACTGTTTTTT. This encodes CASSEHRQGGGSNEKLFF.

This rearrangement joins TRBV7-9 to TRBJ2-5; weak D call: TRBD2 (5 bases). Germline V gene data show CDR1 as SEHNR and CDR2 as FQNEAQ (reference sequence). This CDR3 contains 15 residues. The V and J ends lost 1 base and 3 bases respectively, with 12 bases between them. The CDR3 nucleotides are TGTGCCAGCAGCTTAGGAGAAGGACTCGAAGAGACCCAGTACTTC. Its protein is CASSLGEGLEETQYF.

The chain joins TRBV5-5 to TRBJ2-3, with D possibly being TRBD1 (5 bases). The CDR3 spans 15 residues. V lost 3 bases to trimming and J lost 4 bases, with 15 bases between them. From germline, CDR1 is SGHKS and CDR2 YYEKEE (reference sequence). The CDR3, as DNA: TGTGCCAGCAGCTGGGGCGCTAGTCCCCCAGATACGCAGTATTTT. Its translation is CASSWGASPPDTQYF.

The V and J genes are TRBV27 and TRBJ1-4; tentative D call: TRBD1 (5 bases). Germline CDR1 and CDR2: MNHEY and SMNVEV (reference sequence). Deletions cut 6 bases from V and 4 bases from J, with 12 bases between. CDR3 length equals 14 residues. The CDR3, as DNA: TGTGCCAGCAGCGCGGGACGGAATAATGAAAAACTGTTTTTT. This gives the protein CASSAGRNNEKLFF.

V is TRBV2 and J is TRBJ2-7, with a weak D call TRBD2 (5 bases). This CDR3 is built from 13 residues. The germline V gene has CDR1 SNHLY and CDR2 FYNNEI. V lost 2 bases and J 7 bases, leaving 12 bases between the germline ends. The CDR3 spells CASSESWPGEQYV. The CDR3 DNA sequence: TGTGCCAGCAGTGAATCGTGGCCGGGGGAGCAGTACGTC.

The chain's CDR3 is CASSSPITGGRQETQYF. Here the CDR3 DNA reads TGTGCCAGCAGTAGCCCTATTACGGGGGGTAGGCAAGAGACCCAGTACTTC. The chain uses TRBV7-9 and TRBJ2-5; TRBD2 agrees at 7 bases. V shed 6 bases, J shed 2 bases, and the junction held 15 bases outside the gene matches. Germline assignment: CDR1 SEHNR and CDR2 FQNEAQ (reference sequence). This CDR3 is built from 17 residues.

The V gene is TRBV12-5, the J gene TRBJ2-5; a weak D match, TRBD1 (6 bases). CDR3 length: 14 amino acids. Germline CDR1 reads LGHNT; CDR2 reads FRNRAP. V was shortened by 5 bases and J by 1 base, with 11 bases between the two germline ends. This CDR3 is CASGPGVAQETQYF. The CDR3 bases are TGTGCTAGTGGTCCAGGGGTTGCCCAAGAGACCCAGTACTTC. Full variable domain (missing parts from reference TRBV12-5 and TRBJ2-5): DARVTQTPRHKVTEMGQEVTMRCQPILGHNTVFWYRQTMMQGLELLAYFRNRAPLDDSGMPKDRFSAEMPDATLATLKIQPSEPRDSAVYFCASGPGVAQETQYFGPGTRLLVL.

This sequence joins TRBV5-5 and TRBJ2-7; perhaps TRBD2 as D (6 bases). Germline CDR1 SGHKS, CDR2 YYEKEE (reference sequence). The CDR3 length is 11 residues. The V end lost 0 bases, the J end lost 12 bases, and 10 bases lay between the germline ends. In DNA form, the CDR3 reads TGTGCCAGCAGCTTGGGCCAGGGACTGTACGTC. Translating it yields CASSLGQGLYV.

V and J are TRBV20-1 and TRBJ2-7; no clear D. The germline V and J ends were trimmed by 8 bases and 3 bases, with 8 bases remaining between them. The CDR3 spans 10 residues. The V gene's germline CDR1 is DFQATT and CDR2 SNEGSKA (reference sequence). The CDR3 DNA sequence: TGCAGTCCTTATTTCTACGAGCAGTACGTC. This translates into CSPYFYEQYV.

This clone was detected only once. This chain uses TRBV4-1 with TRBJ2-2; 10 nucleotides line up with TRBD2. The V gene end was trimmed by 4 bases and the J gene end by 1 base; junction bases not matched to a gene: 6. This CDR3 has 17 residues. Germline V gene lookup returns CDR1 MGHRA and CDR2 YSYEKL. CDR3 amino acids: CASSLPGTSENTGELFF. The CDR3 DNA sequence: TGCGCCAGCAGCCTTCCAGGGACTAGCGAGAACACCGGGGAGCTGTTTTTT.

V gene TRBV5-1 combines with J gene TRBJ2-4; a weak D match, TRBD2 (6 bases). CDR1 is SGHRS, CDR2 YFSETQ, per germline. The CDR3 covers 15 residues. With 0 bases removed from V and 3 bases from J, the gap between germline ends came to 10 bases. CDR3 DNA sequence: TGCGCCAGCAGCTTGGTGGAGGGAAACAAAAACATTCAGTACTTC. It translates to CASSLVEGNKNIQYF.

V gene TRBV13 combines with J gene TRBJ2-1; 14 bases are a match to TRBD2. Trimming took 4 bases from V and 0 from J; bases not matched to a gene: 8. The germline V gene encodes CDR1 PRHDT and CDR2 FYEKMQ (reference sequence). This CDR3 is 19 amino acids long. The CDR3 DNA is TGTGCCAGCAGCTCCCCCGGGACTAGCGGGAGCAGCTCCTACAATGAGCAGTTCTTC. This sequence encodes CASSSPGTSGSSSYNEQFF.

CDR3 in DNA: TGTGCCATGGGGGGGTCCTCCTATGGCTACACCTTC. Its protein is CAMGGSSYGYTF. The rearrangement joins TRBV10-3 to TRBJ1-2, with D tentatively TRBD1 (5 bases). Germline assignment: CDR1 ENHRY and CDR2 SYGVKD. CDR3 length: 12 amino acids. Trimming cost V 9 bases and J 4 bases, with 12 bases left between them.

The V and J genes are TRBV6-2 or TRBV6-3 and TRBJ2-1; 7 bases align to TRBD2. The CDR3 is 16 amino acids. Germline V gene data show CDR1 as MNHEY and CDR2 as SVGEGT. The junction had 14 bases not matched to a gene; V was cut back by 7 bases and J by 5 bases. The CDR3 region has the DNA TGTGCCAGCACCCCCATGGGGGGGACCCAAAACAATGAGCAGTTCTTC. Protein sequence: CASTPMGGTQNNEQFF.

CDR3 sequence reads: CASSPRAGVNTEAFF. For the CDR3, the DNA is TGTGCCAGCAGTCCCCGGGCAGGGGTGAACACTGAAGCTTTCTTT. V and J are TRBV6-2 or TRBV6-3 and TRBJ1-1; a weak D match, TRBD1 (6 bases). CDR1 is MNHEY and CDR2 is SVGEGT in the germline V gene. The ends were cut back, 5 bases at V and 0 bases at J, with 13 bases in the middle. The CDR3 is 15 amino acids.

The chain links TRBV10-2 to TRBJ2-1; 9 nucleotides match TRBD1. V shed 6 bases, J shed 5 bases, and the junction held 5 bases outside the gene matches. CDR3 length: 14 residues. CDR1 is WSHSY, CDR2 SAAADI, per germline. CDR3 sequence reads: CASRRTGVDNEQFF. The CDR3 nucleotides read TGCGCCAGCAGACGGACAGGGGTTGACAATGAGCAGTTCTTC.

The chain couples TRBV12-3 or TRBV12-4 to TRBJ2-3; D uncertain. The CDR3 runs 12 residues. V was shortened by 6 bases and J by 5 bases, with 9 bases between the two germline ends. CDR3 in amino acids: CASSSPGDTQYF. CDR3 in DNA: TGTGCCAGCAGCTCCCCAGGAGATACGCAGTATTTT.

CDR3 amino acids: CASSRTGGINQPQHF. CDR3 nucleotide sequence: TGTGCCAGCAGTCGGACAGGGGGGATAAATCAGCCCCAGCATTTT. The chain combines TRBV28 with TRBJ1-5, with TRBD1 identical over 10 bases. There are 15 residues in the CDR3. The V segment lost 5 bases and the J segment 4 bases; nucleotides outside the gene matches: 5. The germline gives CDR1 MDHEN, CDR2 SYDVKM.

CDR3 amino acids: CASSSGLGPYEQYV. Here the CDR3 DNA reads TGCGCCAGCAGCTCTGGACTAGGGCCCTACGAGCAGTACGTC. V usage is TRBV5-1 and J usage is TRBJ2-7; 7 bases map to TRBD2. Per the germline V gene, CDR1 is SGHRS and CDR2 is YFSETQ. This CDR3 contains 14 residues. V gave up 3 bases and J gave up 2 bases; unmatched junction bases: 5.